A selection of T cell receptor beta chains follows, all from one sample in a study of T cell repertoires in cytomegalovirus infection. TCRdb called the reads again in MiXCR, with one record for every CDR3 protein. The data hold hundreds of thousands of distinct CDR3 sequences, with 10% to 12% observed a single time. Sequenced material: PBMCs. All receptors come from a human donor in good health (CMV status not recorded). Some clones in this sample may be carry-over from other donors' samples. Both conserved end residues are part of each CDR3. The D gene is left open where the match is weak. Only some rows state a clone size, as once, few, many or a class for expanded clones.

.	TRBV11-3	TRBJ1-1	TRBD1	CASSRHRDSEAFF	TGTGCCAGCAGCCGGCACCGGGACAGTGAAGCTTTCTTT
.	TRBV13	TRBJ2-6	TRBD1	CASSARDRGHLSGANVLTF	TGTGCCAGCAGCGCCCGGGACAGGGGACATCTCTCTGGGGCCAACGTCCTGACTTTC
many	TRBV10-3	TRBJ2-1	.	CAIKEGAQNNEQFF	TGTGCCATCAAGGAGGGTGCCCAAAACAATGAGCAGTTCTTC
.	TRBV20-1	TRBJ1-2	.	CSARDWVGFGSDNYGYTF	TGCAGTGCTAGAGATTGGGTAGGGTTCGGGAGTGATAACTATGGCTACACCTTC
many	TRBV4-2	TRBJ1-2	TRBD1	CASSLFGTGTRGYTF	TGTGCCAGCAGCCTTTTTGGGACAGGGACTCGTGGCTACACCTTC
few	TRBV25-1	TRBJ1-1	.	CASSDQDTEAFF	TGTGCCAGCAGTGACCAAGACACTGAAGCTTTCTTT
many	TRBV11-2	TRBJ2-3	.	CASSLDLGLLTDTQYF	TGTGCCAGCAGCTTAGATCTCGGACTCCTCACAGATACGCAGTATTTT
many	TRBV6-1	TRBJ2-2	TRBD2	CASRPGLAGVFGELFF	TGTGCCAGCAGACCGGGACTAGCGGGAGTCTTCGGGGAGCTGTTTTTT
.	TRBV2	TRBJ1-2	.	CASRSNGVRGHGYTF	TGTGCCAGCAGGAGTAACGGGGTACGGGGGCATGGCTACACCTTC
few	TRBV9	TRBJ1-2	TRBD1	CASSAGTVIQRKVWESGYTF	TGTGCCAGCAGCGCCGGGACAGTTATCCAGCGGAAGGTCTGGGAGTCGGGCTACACCTTC
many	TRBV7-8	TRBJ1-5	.	CASTQTPSYSNQPQHF	TGTGCCAGCACCCAAACACCCTCCTATAGCAATCAGCCCCAGCATTTT
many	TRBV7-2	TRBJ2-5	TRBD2	CASSLFPAGGGETQYF	TGTGCCAGCAGCTTATTTCCAGCGGGGGGAGGGGAGACCCAGTACTTC
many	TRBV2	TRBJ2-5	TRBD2	CASSSFGLAGETQYF	TGTGCCAGCAGCAGTTTTGGACTAGCGGGAGAGACCCAGTACTTC